This TCR beta chain was sequenced during a study of T-cell memory formation after mild COVID-19. Study-level information: TCR clusters largely stayed donor specific. Study-wide points: Some clones that responded were present in memory (sampled pre-infection), which suggests cross-reactive memory joined.

The CDR3 loop spans 14 amino acids. With V trimmed by 5 bases and J by 4 bases, 7 bases remained unmatched. Germline values: CDR1 WSHSY, CDR2 SAAADI. Using its own MiXCR run on the 5' RACE reads, TCRdb lists one record per CDR3 protein. This sample yields approximately 250,000 distinct CDR3 sequences, of which 15% are seen a single time; approximately 2.1% belongs to the top ten. A remark on this clonotype: Its antigen remains unknown.

The gene calls are TRBV10-2 and TRBJ1-1; 7 nucleotides align to TRBD1. The specimen sequenced was PBMCs or a T cell subset sorted from them (not recorded which). This TCR was sampled from an adult woman who had mild COVID-19 (a few samples of this study predate the infection). Cell type and time point are not known. CDR3 loop: CASSRQGRSTEAFF. The CDR3 nucleotides are TGCGCCAGCAGTCGACAGGGTCGAAGCACTGAAGCTTTCTTT.